This record looks at one T cell receptor beta chain sequence and its context. The table came from immunoSEQ multiplex PCR; TCRdb's copy has only in-frame clones and leaves some out. The table includes fewer than 200,000 clones, around 73% detected once. This record belongs to a study of blood T cell repertoires in COVID-19. Study at large: COVID-19 samples collected from the United States, Italy and Spain covered acute and convalescent phases.

Germline CDR1 reads MNHEY; CDR2 reads SVGAGI. The CDR3 is 15 amino acids. Trimming took 6 bases from V and 6 from J; bases not matched to a gene: 10. Clinical histories supplied by participants themselves formed the basis of cohort assignment. Recovered status applied to Cohort 3 donors who had two consecutive negative PCRs. It also applied to those with clearance or with symptom resolution. The rearrangement joins TRBV6-5 to TRBJ2-1; 8 bases line up with TRBD2. The receptor comes from a woman aged 45-65 years who had recovered from COVID-19. Sequences were obtained from PBMCs or T cells enriched from blood (not recorded which). In nucleotides, the CDR3 is TGTGCCAGCAGCTCCAGCGGGAGTCTTCGCAATGAGCAGTTCTTC. This encodes CASSSSGSLRNEQFF.